The 12 T cell receptor beta chains reported below all come from one sample, sequenced in a study of blood T cell repertoires in COVID-19. The repertoire was sequenced with immunoSEQ multiplex PCR; TCRdb's copy has only in-frame clones and lacks some. The sample carries some 200,000 clones, more than 65% recorded once. Material: peripheral blood. Every receptor here comes from a woman aged 25 to 39 who had recovered from COVID-19.

The chain is built from TRBV12-5 and TRBJ2-5; weak D call: TRBD1 (7 bases). CDR1 and CDR2 (germline): LGHNT, FRNRAP. This CDR3 comprises 14 residues. V gave up 8 bases and J gave up 4 bases, with 17 bases separating them. CDR3 residues: CASQEGAFLETQYF. The CDR3 region has the DNA TGTGCTAGTCAGGAGGGGGCCTTTCTAGAGACCCAGTACTTC.

V usage is TRBV5-6 and J usage is TRBJ1-2; 7 bases match TRBD1. Germline values: CDR1 SGHDT, CDR2 YYEEEE. The CDR3 is 14 amino acids. V lost 1 base, J lost 8 bases, and 8 bases stayed unmatched. The CDR3 coding sequence is TGTGCCAGCAGCTTGAAGGGGGCGCTTTTCGGCTACACCTTC. Its protein is CASSLKGALFGYTF.

This clone appeared many times. The rearrangement links TRBV13 to TRBJ1-2; tentative D call: TRBD1 (6 bases). Germline V gene lookup returns CDR1 PRHDT and CDR2 FYEKMQ (reference sequence). Trimming stripped 0 bases from V and 7 bases from J, with 15 bases between. This CDR3 comprises 15 residues. The CDR3 bases are TGTGCCAGCAGCTTAGGCGGCAGGGGAATACGTGGCTACACCTTC. This translates into CASSLGGRGIRGYTF.

The J gene is TRBJ2-7, the V gene TRBV28; D perhaps matches TRBD1 (6 bases). CDR1 MDHEN and CDR2 SYDVKM come from the germline V gene. The CDR3 runs 13 residues. Trimming left V 7 bases short and J 2 bases short, with 12 bases between. The CDR3 nucleotides are TGTGCCAGCACCCGGGACACAGCCTACGAGCAGTACTTC. This translates into CASTRDTAYEQYF.

The chain uses TRBV5-1 and TRBJ2-7, with D possibly matching TRBD1 (6 bases). Trimming removed 4 bases from V and 2 bases from J, with 10 bases in between. Per germline, CDR1 SGHRS and CDR2 YFSETQ. This CDR3 comprises 13 residues. The CDR3 DNA reads as TGCGCCAGCAGCGACGGGACACCCTACGAGCAGTACTTC. Its protein is CASSDGTPYEQYF.

V gene TRBV5-1 combines with J gene TRBJ2-3; TRBD2 matches 11 bases. Unmatched junction bases numbered 7, after V lost 7 bases and J lost 6 bases. This CDR3 has 14 amino acids. Germline loops: CDR1 SGHRS, CDR2 YFSETQ. Here the CDR3 reads CASGVAGGYDTQYF. The CDR3, as DNA: TGCGCCAGCGGAGTAGCGGGAGGGTATGATACGCAGTATTTT.

This clone appeared once. The V call is TRBV2, the J call TRBJ2-7; tentative D call: TRBD2 (7 bases). From germline, CDR1 is SNHLY and CDR2 FYNNEI. V dropped 4 bases and J dropped 2 bases, with 9 bases sitting between them. This CDR3 is built from 13 residues. This chain's CDR3 is CASSVGGPYEQYF. CDR3 nucleotide sequence: TGTGCCAGCAGTGTGGGGGGGCCCTACGAGCAGTACTTC.

V and J are TRBV15 and TRBJ2-7, with 7 bases matching TRBD1. The CDR3 spans 16 residues. The V gene end was trimmed by 3 bases and the J gene end by 1 base; junction bases not matched to a gene: 9. Germline lookup yields CDR1 LNHNV and CDR2 YYDKDF (reference sequence). The chain's CDR3 is CATSRGTGAPSYEQYF. CDR3 DNA: TGTGCCACCAGCAGGGGAACAGGGGCCCCTTCCTACGAGCAGTACTTC.

The rearrangement links TRBV9 to TRBJ2-3, with 8 bases that match TRBD2. The ends lost 0 bases at V and 3 bases at J; junction bases unmatched: 12. The CDR3 totals 18 residues. Germline V gene sequence: CDR1 SGDLS, CDR2 YYNGEE. CDR3 protein: CASSVAGSAGEGTDTQYF. In DNA, the CDR3 is TGTGCCAGCAGCGTAGCCGGGTCAGCGGGAGAGGGGACAGATACGCAGTATTTT.

This clone was seen a single time. V usage is TRBV19 and J usage is TRBJ1-1; TRBD1 aligns across 9 bases. Germline V gene data show CDR1 as LNHDA and CDR2 as SQIVND (reference sequence). V was pared by 10 bases and J by 3 bases, with 6 bases of the junction left unmatched. The CDR3 has 13 amino acids. DNA for the CDR3: TGTGCCATTGCGGGACAGGGAGACACTGAAGCTTTCTTT. This gives the protein CAIAGQGDTEAFF.

This chain links TRBV9 with TRBJ2-5, with TRBD1 matching 9 bases. The V gene's germline CDR1 is SGDLS and CDR2 YYNGEE. CDR3 size: 19 residues. The ends lost 0 bases at V and 1 base at J; junction bases unmatched: 13. DNA for the CDR3: TGTGCCAGCAGCGTAGCGACAGGGGGAGTGGGTGGGGCCCAAGAGACCCAGTACTTC. Amino acid sequence: CASSVATGGVGGAQETQYF.

This clone occurred a few times. The V gene is TRBV6-6, the J gene TRBJ2-1, with D maybe TRBD1 (7 bases). The CDR3 has 15 residues. Per germline, CDR1 MNHNY and CDR2 SVGAGI (reference sequence). With 6 bases removed from V and 0 bases from J, the gap between germline ends came to 12 bases. CDR3 nucleotide sequence: TGTGCCAGCAGCCCCCAGGGGGGCTCCTACAATGAGCAGTTCTTC. It is translated as CASSPQGGSYNEQFF.